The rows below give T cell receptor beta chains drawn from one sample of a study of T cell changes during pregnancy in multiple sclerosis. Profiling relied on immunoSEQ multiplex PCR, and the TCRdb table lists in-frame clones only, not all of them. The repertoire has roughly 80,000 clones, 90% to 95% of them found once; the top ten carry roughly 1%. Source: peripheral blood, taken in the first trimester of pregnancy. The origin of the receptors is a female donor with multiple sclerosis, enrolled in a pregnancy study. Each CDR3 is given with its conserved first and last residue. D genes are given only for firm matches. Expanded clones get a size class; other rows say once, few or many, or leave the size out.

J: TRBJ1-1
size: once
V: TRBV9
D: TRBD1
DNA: TGTGCCAGCAGCGGTGTCAGGGGGGACACTGAAGCTTTCTTT
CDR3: CASSGVRGDTEAFF

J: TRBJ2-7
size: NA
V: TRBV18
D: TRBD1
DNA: TGTGCCAGCTCACCGCCGGAAGGGACAGCCTCCTACGAGCAGTACTTC
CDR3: CASSPPEGTASYEQYF

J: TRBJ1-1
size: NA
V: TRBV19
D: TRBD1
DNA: TGTGCCAGTAGTATGGGGAAGGGGGCTAACACTGAAGCTTTCTTT
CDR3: CASSMGKGANTEAFF

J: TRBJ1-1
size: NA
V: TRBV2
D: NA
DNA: TGTGCCAGCAGTGAAAGTGGGGCGAACACTGAAGCTTTCTTT
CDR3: CASSESGANTEAFF

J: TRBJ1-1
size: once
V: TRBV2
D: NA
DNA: TGTGCCAGCAGTAAAACGCAGGGGACTGAAGCTTTCTTT
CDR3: CASSKTQGTEAFF

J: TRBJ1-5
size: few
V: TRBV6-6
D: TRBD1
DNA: TGTGCCAGCAGTTACGCCGGGACAGGGGGGAATCAGCCCCAGCATTTT
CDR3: CASSYAGTGGNQPQHF

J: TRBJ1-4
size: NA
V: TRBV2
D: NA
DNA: TGTGCCAGCATATGGGGAACAGGGTTACCTAATGAAAAACTGTTTTTT
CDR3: CASIWGTGLPNEKLFF

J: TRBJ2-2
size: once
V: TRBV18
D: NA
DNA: TGTGCCAGCTCAACCCGACAGGCGACGGGCACCGGGGAGCTGTTTTTT
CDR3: CASSTRQATGTGELFF

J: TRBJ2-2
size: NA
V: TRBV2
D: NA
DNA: TGTGCCACATTGACAGGTGCGAACACCGGGGAGCTGTTTTTT
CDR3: CATLTGANTGELFF

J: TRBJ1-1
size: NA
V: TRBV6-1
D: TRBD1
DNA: TGTGCCAGCAGTATAACAACAGGGGGCTATACTGAAGCTTTCTTT
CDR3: CASSITTGGYTEAFF

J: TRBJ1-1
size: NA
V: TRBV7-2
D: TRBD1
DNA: TGTGCCAGCAGCTTGTCAGGGGGCAACACTGAAGCTTTCTTT
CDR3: CASSLSGGNTEAFF

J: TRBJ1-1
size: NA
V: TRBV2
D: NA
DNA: TGTGCCAGCAGCCTAGGTGTGAACACTGAAGCTTTCTTT
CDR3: CASSLGVNTEAFF

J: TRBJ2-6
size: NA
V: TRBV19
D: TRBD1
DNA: TGTGCCAGTAGTACCCGACAGGGGGTCTCTGGGGCCAACGTCCTGACTTTC
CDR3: CASSTRQGVSGANVLTF

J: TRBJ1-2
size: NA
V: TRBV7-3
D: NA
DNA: TGTGCCAGCAGCTCCACCCGCGAGCCCCCGAATGGCTACACCTTC
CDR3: CASSSTREPPNGYTF

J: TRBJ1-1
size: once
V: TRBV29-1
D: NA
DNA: TGCAGCGTTGGCCGGGGGAGCACTGAAGCTTTCTTT
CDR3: CSVGRGSTEAFF

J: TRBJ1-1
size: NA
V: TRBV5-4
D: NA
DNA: TGTGCCAGCAGCCCACAGGTTCCGAACACTGAAGCTTTCTTT
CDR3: CASSPQVPNTEAFF

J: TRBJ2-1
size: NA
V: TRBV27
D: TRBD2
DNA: TGTGCCAGCAGTCTACCTAGCGGGAGGCTCGACAATGAGCAGTTCTTC
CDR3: CASSLPSGRLDNEQFF

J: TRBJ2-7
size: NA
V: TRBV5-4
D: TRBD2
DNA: TGTGCCAGCAGCTTGGAGGCGGGAGATCGATACGAGCAGTACTTC
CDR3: CASSLEAGDRYEQYF

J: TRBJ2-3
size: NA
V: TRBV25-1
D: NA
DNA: TGTGCCAGCAGCTTTAGCGGCACAGATACGCAGTATTTT
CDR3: CASSFSGTDTQYF

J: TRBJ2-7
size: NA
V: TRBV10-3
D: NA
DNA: TGTGCCATCAGTGAGCCCTGGGGGGAGGCAGTGGAAGAGCAGTACTTC
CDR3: CAISEPWGEAVEEQYF

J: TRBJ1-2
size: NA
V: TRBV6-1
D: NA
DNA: TGTGCCAGCAGTGAAGGGGCAGGATCTAACTATGGCTACACCTTC
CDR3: CASSEGAGSNYGYTF

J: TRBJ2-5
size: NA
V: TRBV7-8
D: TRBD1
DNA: TGTGCCAGCAGCCCAGGACAGGGGGCTCGTGTATACCAAGAGACCCAGTACTTC
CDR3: CASSPGQGARVYQETQYF

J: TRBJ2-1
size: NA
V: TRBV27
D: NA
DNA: TGTGCCAGCAGTTTCGCCGCTTCGGGAGTATACAATGAGCAGTTCTTC
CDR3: CASSFAASGVYNEQFF

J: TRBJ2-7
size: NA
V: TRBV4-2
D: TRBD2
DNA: TGTGCCAGCAGCCGAGGACTAGCGGGCAAGCAGTACTTC
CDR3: CASSRGLAGKQYF

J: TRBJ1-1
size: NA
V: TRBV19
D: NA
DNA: TGTGCCACTAATGACATGGGGGGGAACACTGAAGCTTTCTTT
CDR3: CATNDMGGNTEAFF

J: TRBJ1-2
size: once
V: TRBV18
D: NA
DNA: TGTGCCAGCTCACCACAGGGGGTGAGTGGCTACACCTTC
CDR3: CASSPQGVSGYTF

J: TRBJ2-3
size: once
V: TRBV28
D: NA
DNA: TGTGCCAGCAGTTTGTACCGTGGGGGGGTAGGAAACAGGGGGAGAGATACGCAGTATTTT
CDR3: CASSLYRGGVGNRGRDTQYF

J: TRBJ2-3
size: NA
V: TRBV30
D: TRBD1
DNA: TGTGCCTGGAGTCCCGGGACAGGGGCCTCAACAGATACGCAGTATTTT
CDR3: CAWSPGTGASTDTQYF

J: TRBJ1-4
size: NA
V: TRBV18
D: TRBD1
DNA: TGTGCCAGCTCACCACGGGGACAGGGAAGAGCTAATGAAAAACTGTTTTTT
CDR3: CASSPRGQGRANEKLFF

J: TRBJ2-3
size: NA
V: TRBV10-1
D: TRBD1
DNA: TGCGCCAGCAGTGAGGGAGGACAGGGCACAGATACGCAGTATTTT
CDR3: CASSEGGQGTDTQYF

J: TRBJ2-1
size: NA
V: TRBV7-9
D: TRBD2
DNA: TGTGCCAGCAGCTTATACGGGGGACTAGCGGTTTACAATGAGCAGTTCTTC
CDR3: CASSLYGGLAVYNEQFF

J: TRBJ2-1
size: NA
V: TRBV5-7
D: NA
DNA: TGTGCCAGCAGCTTCAGAACGACCGGCCCGAGGACCTACAATGAGCAGTTCTTC
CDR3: CASSFRTTGPRTYNEQFF

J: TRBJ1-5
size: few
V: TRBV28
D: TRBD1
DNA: TGTGCCAGCAGTCCGCAGGGGGCGCGTGGCAATCAGCCCCAGCATTTT
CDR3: CASSPQGARGNQPQHF

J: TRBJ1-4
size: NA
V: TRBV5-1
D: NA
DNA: TGCGCCAGCAGCTTTGCTCAGGGGACGGAAAAACTGTTTTTT
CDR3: CASSFAQGTEKLFF

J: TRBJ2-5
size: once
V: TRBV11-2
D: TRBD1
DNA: TGTGCCGTCCTGACAGGGGGCCTAGAGACCCAGTACTTC
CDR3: CAVLTGGLETQYF

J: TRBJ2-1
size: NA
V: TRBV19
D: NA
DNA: TGTGCCAGTAGTACAGGGATGTACGAAGGTAATGAGCAGTTCTTC
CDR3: CASSTGMYEGNEQFF

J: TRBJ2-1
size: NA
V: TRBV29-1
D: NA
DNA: TGCAGCGTTGTATCTGGGGCCTCCTACAATGAGCAGTTCTTC
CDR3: CSVVSGASYNEQFF

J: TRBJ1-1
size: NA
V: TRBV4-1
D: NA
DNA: TGCGCCAGCAGCCAAGATGGGGGGACTCGATTAAACACTGAAGCTTTCTTT
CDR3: CASSQDGGTRLNTEAFF

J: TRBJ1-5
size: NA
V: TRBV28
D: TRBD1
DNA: TGTGCCAGCAGAAGGGACAGTCTGGATCAGCCCCAGCATTTT
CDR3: CASRRDSLDQPQHF

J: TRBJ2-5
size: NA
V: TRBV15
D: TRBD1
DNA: TGTGCCACCAGCAGGACAGGGGGAGGAGAGACCCAGTACTTC
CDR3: CATSRTGGGETQYF

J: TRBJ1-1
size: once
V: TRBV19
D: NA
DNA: TGTGCCAGTAGCCCCAGTCGCACCCGGAACACTGAAGCTTTCTTT
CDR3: CASSPSRTRNTEAFF

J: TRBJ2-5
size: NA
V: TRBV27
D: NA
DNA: TGTGCCAGCAGTTCCACCGAACACGACCAAGAGACCCAGTACTTC
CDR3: CASSSTEHDQETQYF

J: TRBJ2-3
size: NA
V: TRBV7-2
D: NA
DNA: TGTGCCAGCAGCTCAGACCGCCAGGACACAGATACGCAGTATTTT
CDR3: CASSSDRQDTDTQYF

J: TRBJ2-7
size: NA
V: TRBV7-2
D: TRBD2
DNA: TGTGCCAGCAGCACCGGACTAGCGGGGGCCGCCGAGCAGTACTTC
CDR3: CASSTGLAGAAEQYF

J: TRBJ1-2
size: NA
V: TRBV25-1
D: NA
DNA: TGTGCCAGCAGTGAATATCGGGGGGGTACCAGCGCCGGCTACACCTTC
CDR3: CASSEYRGGTSAGYTF

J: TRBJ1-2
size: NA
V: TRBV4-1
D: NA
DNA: TGCGCCAGCAGTCCGGCCCAACTTGGGAGTTATGGCTACACCTTC
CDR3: CASSPAQLGSYGYTF

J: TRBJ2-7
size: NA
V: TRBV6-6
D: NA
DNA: TGTGCCAGCAGCCTCTCGGACAGATCCTACGAGCAGTACTTC
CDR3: CASSLSDRSYEQYF

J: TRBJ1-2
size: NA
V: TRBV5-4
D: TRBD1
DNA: TGTGCCAGCAGCTTGGGACAGGGGGATGGCTACACCTTC
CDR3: CASSLGQGDGYTF

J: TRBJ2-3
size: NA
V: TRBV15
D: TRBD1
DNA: TGTGCCACCAGCAGAGTAGAGGACAGGGGGGTCACAGATACGCAGTATTTT
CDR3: CATSRVEDRGVTDTQYF

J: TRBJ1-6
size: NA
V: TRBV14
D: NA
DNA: TGTGCCAGCAGCCCCTTCATGAGTGCTAATTCACCCCTCCACTTT
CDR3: CASSPFMSANSPLHF

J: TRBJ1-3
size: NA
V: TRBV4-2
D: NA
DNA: TGTGCCAGCAGCCAACTCACAAGGAGCTCTGGAAACACCATATATTTT
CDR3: CASSQLTRSSGNTIYF

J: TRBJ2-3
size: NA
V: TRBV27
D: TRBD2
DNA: TGTGCCAGCAGTTGGCTAGCGGGGTACGATACGCAGTATTTT
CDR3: CASSWLAGYDTQYF

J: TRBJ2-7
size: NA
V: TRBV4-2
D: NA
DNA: TGTGCCAGCAGCCAAGACCCAGGGTCCTACGAGCAGTACTTC
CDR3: CASSQDPGSYEQYF

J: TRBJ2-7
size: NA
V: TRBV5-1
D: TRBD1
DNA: TGCGCCAGCAGCCCCTGGACAGGGATGGACGAGCAGTACTTC
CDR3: CASSPWTGMDEQYF

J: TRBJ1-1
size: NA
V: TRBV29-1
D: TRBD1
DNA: TGCAGCGTGGACCAGTGGGGACAGGGGAACACTGAAGCTTTCTTT
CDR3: CSVDQWGQGNTEAFF

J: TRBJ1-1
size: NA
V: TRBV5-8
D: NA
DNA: TGTGCCAGCAGACTGATACCAGGGGCCCTCTTGAACACTGAAGCTTTCTTT
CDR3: CASRLIPGALLNTEAFF

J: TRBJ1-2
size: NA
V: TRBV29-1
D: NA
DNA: TGCAGCGCGGGGAGGGCAGAGGGGCAGAATGGCTACACCTTC
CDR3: CSAGRAEGQNGYTF